The rows below give T cell receptor beta chains drawn from one sample of a study of response to subunit inactivated influenza vaccine. TCRdb re-called the RT-PCR reads with MiXCR, one entry per CDR3 protein. The profile shows a few hundred thousand distinct CDR3 sequences, less than 15% of them singletons. The sample was PBMCs from blood, taken about 13 days after vaccination. The receptor set was obtained from a man aged 45-60 years who received an inactivated influenza vaccine. CDR3s include the opening cysteine and the closing phenylalanine or tryptophan.

V gene,CDR3 protein
TRBV24-1,CATSDRPGTRATGELFF
TRBV12-5,CASGLAGQGLETQYF
TRBV6-4,CASSVLGTVGNEQFF
TRBV7-9,CASAGSVWYF
TRBV29-1,CSIHQPRTGQSTDTQYF
TRBV29-1,CSGRGSSGVHEQFF
TRBV15,CATRDFGGRDQPQHF
TRBV5-1,CASSPGTDTDTQYF
TRBV15,CATSRGDRGRTDTQYF
TRBV3-1,CTSSQERLAGDEQYF
TRBV9,CASSAGTFPREQYF
TRBV7-2,CASSPGAGLGEQYF
TRBV7-9,CASRGQGNEQFF
TRBV20-1,CSAWDRINTEAFF
TRBV27,CASIRKASGTSTDTQYF
TRBV6-1,CASSEARDQPQHF
TRBV28,CASRPITGGLGYNSPLHF
TRBV12-3/TRBV12-4,CASSIGTSGRPLHKLNEQFF
TRBV19,CASSQGKDLNEQFF
TRBV4-3,CASSQGGSWAGSETQYF
TRBV29-1,CSVAWTAVETQYF
TRBV5-1,CASSYAGVTGELFF
TRBV5-6,CASSWDRIQETQYF
TRBV5-1,CASSPPGEANNEQFF
TRBV6-1,CASSPQPTSGTGELFF
TRBV10-3,CAITNGQTYEQYF
TRBV29-1,CSVGRTAGETQYF
TRBV20-1,CSARGRFASGGAYNEQFF
TRBV24-1,CATSDSGRKNTGELFF
TRBV6-1,CASSGGGTPPTDTQYF
TRBV12-3/TRBV12-4,CASSTNRGSPGGTEAFF
TRBV12-3/TRBV12-4,CASSFGWGTEAFF
TRBV10-3,CAITQDSSGNTIYF
TRBV6-1,CASSHGTEETQYF
TRBV6-6,CASSARRETQYF
TRBV9,CASSVSGAVQYF
TRBV12-3/TRBV12-4,CASSLLGGRGTDTQYF
TRBV2,CASSERIADYNEQFF
TRBV12-3/TRBV12-4,CASSLRGCSYNEQFF
TRBV27,CASSLLGQGRDGYTF
TRBV20-1,CSASPGQGIWYGYTF
TRBV11-1,CASSFPGLAGGIANTGELFF
TRBV12-3/TRBV12-4,CASSFHRTAEKLFF
TRBV6-2/TRBV6-3,CASTRTGGFEAFF
TRBV20-1,CSASWTSNTGELFF
TRBV9,CASSARQGLDEQYF
TRBV3-1,CASSQSGASYNSPLHF
TRBV7-9,CASVRGANNEQFF
TRBV28,CASLRPGGVPEQYF
TRBV5-1,CASSSLPQTGSYEQYF
TRBV6-2/TRBV6-3,CASGRDNEQFF
TRBV12-3/TRBV12-4,CASSPTPSKQFF
TRBV29-1,CSVAKSRQETQYF
TRBV5-1,CASSLDRASDGYTF
TRBV20-1,CSAAKGANKGTEAFF